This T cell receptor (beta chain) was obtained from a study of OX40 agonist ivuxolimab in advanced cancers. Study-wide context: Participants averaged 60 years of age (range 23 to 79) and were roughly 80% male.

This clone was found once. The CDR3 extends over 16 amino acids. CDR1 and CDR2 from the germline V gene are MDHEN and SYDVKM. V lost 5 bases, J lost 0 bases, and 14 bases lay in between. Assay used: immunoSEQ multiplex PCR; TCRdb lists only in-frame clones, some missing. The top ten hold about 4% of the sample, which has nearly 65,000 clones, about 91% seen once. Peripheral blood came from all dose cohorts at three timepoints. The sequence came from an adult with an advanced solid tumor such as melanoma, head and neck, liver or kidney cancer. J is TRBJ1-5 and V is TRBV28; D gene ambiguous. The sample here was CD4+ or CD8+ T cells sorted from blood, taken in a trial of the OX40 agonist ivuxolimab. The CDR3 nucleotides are TGTGCCAGCAGTACACTGGAGCTCAATAGCAATCAGCCCCAGCATTTT. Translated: CASSTLELNSNQPQHF.